A single sample is the source of the 23 T cell receptor beta chains below, sequenced in a study of tumor-infiltrating lymphocytes in primary liver carcinoma (dated by TCRdb to 2017 to 2019). These reads were obtained on an Illumina HiSeq 2500. TCRbeta-specific cDNA was reverse-transcribed from about 0.45 ug total RNA using a constant-region primer and ProtoScript II reverse transcriptase. Three nested multiplex PCR rounds, following a slightly modified ARM-PCR procedure, were used to build the TCRbeta libraries. The first two PCR rounds used multiplex TRBV1-TRBV30 forward primers with a Cbeta reverse primer, each for about 10 cycles. TCRdb redid the processing of the public reads, applying fastp at Q25 and MiXCR, and retained in-frame beta chains. Records with the same CDR3 protein are collapsed into one entry carrying the most frequent genes and DNA. Here the sample has 150,000 to 200,000 distinct CDR3 sequences; 65% occur a single time. The ten largest account for approximately 6.6% of the sample.

TRIzol reagent was used to extract blood RNA from unsorted whole blood, while the DNeasy Blood & Tissue kit provided the germline DNA. The sample consisted of peripheral blood. These receptors were collected from an older woman with primary liver carcinoma and hepatitis B virus infection.

As concerns this clonotype: A read error may explain this, as a much larger clone is one base away. The chain uses TRBV6-5 and TRBJ2-1; 9 bases line up with TRBD2. The CDR3 totals 19 residues. The germline V gene encodes CDR1 MNHEY and CDR2 SVGAGI. The CDR3 reads CASTYSSQQTSAGGNEQFF. CDR3 coding DNA: TGTGCCAGCACTTACTCGAGTCAGCAGACCTCAGCGGGAGGCAATGAGCAGTTCTTC.

This clonotype turned up a few times. The rearrangement joins TRBV6-6 to TRBJ2-7; D ambiguous. CDR1 and CDR2 from the germline V gene are MNHNY and SVGAGI (reference sequence). Trimming cost V 0 bases and J 0 bases, with 15 bases left between them. This CDR3 has 17 residues. The CDR3 reads CASSYSGGSLGSYEQYF. The CDR3 DNA reads as TGTGCCAGCAGTTACTCGGGTGGTAGCCTGGGCTCCTACGAGCAGTACTTC.

V is TRBV7-8 and J is TRBJ1-1, with 12 bases fitting TRBD1. The CDR3 is 15 amino acids. CDR1 and CDR2 (germline): SGHVS, FQNEAQ. Trimming took 5 bases from V and 6 from J; bases not matched to a gene: 7. The CDR3 loop reads CASSGTGGVVSEAFF. In DNA, the CDR3 is TGTGCCAGCAGCGGGACAGGGGGCGTAGTCTCTGAAGCTTTCTTT.

In the case of this clonotype: One end of the junction is discordant with germline, which a read error may explain. The rearrangement links TRBV11-2 to TRBJ2-2, with 12 bases fitting TRBD2. The CDR3 is 17 amino acids. Germline V CDR1 and CDR2: SGHAT, FQNNGV. This chain's CDR3 is CARSSGLAGFYTGELFF. CDR3 DNA sequence: TGTGCCAGGAGCTCCGGACTAGCGGGATTCTACACCGGGGAGCTGTTTTTT.

Details on this clonotype: One junction end does not reproduce the germline sequence, and a read error may be involved. The J gene is TRBJ2-1, the V gene TRBV11-2; 7 nucleotides align to TRBD1. Germline-derived CDR1 and CDR2 are SGHAT and FQNNGV. CDR3 length equals 16 residues. The CDR3 here is CASNTTRGGGYNEQFF. DNA of the CDR3: TGCGCCAGCAACACCACGCGAGGGGGCGGTTACAATGAGCAGTTCTTC. The full variable domain, with the rest looked up from reference TRBV11-2 and TRBJ2-1, is EAGVAQSPRYKIIEKRQSVAFWCNPISGHATLYWYQQILGQGPKLLIQFQNNGVVDDSQLPKDRFSAERLKGVDSTLKIQPAKLEDSAVYLCASNTTRGGGYNEQFFGPGTRLTVL.

About this clonotype itself: This sequence may be a read error, since a much larger clone differs from it by one base. The chain combines TRBV14 with TRBJ2-7; D perhaps matches TRBD2 (5 bases). The CDR3 is 12 residues long. Germline CDR1 SGHDN, CDR2 FVKESK. The CDR3 DNA is TGTCCCAGCAGCCAAGGTAGAGGGGAGCAGTACTTC. Its translation: CPSSQGRGEQYF.

Note on this clonotype: A read error may account for a junction end that differs from germline. The CDR3 is CASSPLGSGNNEQFF. The CDR3 DNA reads TGTGCCAGCAGCCCTCTGGGTAGCGGGAACAATGAACAGTTCTTC. The rearrangement joins TRBV11-3 to TRBJ2-1; 8 bases fit TRBD2. There are 15 residues in the CDR3. The germline gives CDR1 SGHNT, CDR2 YENEEA.

As concerns this clonotype: A read error may explain this, as a much larger clone is one base away. The rearrangement uses TRBV6-1 and TRBJ2-5; 8 bases line up with TRBD2. Germline values: CDR1 MNHNS, CDR2 SASEGT. This CDR3 spans 15 amino acids. The CDR3 loop is CANSESAGGQETQYF. Here the CDR3 DNA reads TGTGCCAACAGTGAATCGGCGGGAGGCCAAGAGACCCAGTACTTC.

On this clonotype itself: A read error may be the cause here, since a much bigger clone is one base away. This chain uses TRBV5-1 with TRBJ2-2; tentatively, D is TRBD2 (7 bases). The CDR3 length is 16 residues. From germline, CDR1 is SGHRS and CDR2 YFSETQ. V dropped 5 bases and J dropped 1 base, with 15 bases sitting between them. The CDR3 loop is CASRLLGGQNTGELFF. CDR3 coding DNA: TGCGCCAGCAGATTACTGGGGGGGCAGAACACCGGGGAGCTGTTTTTT.

The DNA for the CDR3 is TGCAGCGTCCGGTACAGGGGGGTATACGAGCAGTACTTC. This encodes CSVRYRGVYEQYF. The gene calls are TRBV29-1 and TRBJ2-7; 8 bases match TRBD1. The CDR3 extends over 13 amino acids. Germline trimming cut 6 bases from V and 4 bases from J; bases unmatched to any gene: 8. The germline V gene has CDR1 SQVTM and CDR2 ANQGSEA.

This clonotype has only a few counts. CDR3 nucleotide sequence: TGTGCCAGCAGCTCGGACAACTTTGAAGGAGCTTTCTTT. Translated: CASSSDNFEGAFF. This chain uses TRBV7-9 with TRBJ1-1; D is perhaps TRBD1 (5 bases). The germline CDR1 and CDR2 sequences are SEHNR and FQNEAQ (reference sequence). The CDR3 consists of 13 residues. V was clipped by 4 bases and J by 10 bases, with 16 bases between them.

This clonotype was seen a handful of times. The chain is built from TRBV11-3 and TRBJ1-2; weak D call: TRBD1 (6 bases). CDR1 and CDR2 (germline): SGHNT, YENEEA. V dropped 7 bases and J dropped 2 bases, with 17 bases sitting between them. This CDR3 region has 15 residues. In nucleotides, the CDR3 is TGTGCCAGCAACATAGATGGACAGAGGAACTATGGCTACACCTTC. This gives the protein CASNIDGQRNYGYTF. Supplemented by reference TRBV11-3 and TRBJ1-2, the full variable domain reads EAGVVQSPRYKIIEKKQPVAFWCNPISGHNTLYWYLQNLGQGPELLIRYENEEAVDDSQLPKDRFSAERLKGVDSTLKIQPAELGDSAVYLCASNIDGQRNYGYTFGSGTRLTVV.

As for this clonotype: The junction shows a germline mismatch at one end, possibly a read error. The rearrangement links TRBV7-8 to TRBJ2-3; perhaps TRBD1 as D (5 bases). Per germline, CDR1 SGHVS and CDR2 FQNEAQ. The length of the CDR3 is 15 residues. CDR3 sequence reads: CASSSGLGLTGTQYF. CDR3 in DNA: TGTGCCAGCAGCTCCGGGCTAGGTCTCACAGGTACGCAGTATTTT.

About this clonotype: Germline and junction disagree at one end, which may indicate a read error. The chain links TRBV11-1 to TRBJ1-1; weak D call: TRBD1 (5 bases). Germline V gives CDR1 SGHAT, CDR2 FQDESV (reference sequence). The CDR3 runs 15 residues. The chain's CDR3 is CTSSLFGAANTEAIF. The CDR3 DNA reads TGTACCAGCAGCTTATTTGGGGCAGCGAACACTGAAGCTATCTTT.

This clonotype was observed once. One end of the junction is discordant with germline, which a read error may explain. This sequence joins TRBV11-1 and TRBJ2-2, with D unresolved. Germline V CDR1 and CDR2: SGHAT, FQDESV (reference sequence). The CDR3 is made up of 17 amino acids. In nucleotides, the CDR3 is TGTGCCAGCAGCGCCCTGCCATTCCTATTTAACACCAGGGAGCTGTTTTTT. It is translated as CASSALPFLFNTRELFF.

With respect to this clonotype: Since the CDR3 does not end with the conserved phenylalanine or tryptophan, this likely comes from a read error. The rearrangement uses TRBV11-1 and TRBJ2-3; 11 bases line up with TRBD2. The J segment lost 2 bases and the V segment lost 5 bases, leaving 6 bases of the junction unmatched. The CDR3 is made up of 16 amino acids. Germline V gene data show CDR1 as SGHAT and CDR2 as FQDESV (reference sequence). Here the CDR3 DNA reads TGTGCCAGCAGCAAGGGACTAGCGGTCAACACAGATACGCAGTATCTT. Amino acid sequence: CASSKGLAVNTDTQYL.

The table lists this clonotype with many counts. The J gene is TRBJ2-3, the V gene TRBV6-5; 8 bases match TRBD1. The CDR3 contains 18 residues. CDR1 is MNHEY, CDR2 SVGAGI, per germline. With 5 bases clipped from V and 0 bases from J, the junction kept 13 bases outside the gene matches. CDR3 nucleotides: TGTGCCAGCAGTCCCGGACAGGGCGGGACCTATAGCACAGATACGCAGTATTTT. Translation: CASSPGQGGTYSTDTQYF.

For this clonotype: Just one base apart from a much larger clone, this may be a read error. This chain links TRBV4-1 with TRBJ1-5; the D gene is possibly TRBD1 (5 bases). V was trimmed by 0 bases and J by 3 bases, leaving 15 bases between them. The CDR3 totals 17 residues. Germline CDR1 MGHRA, CDR2 YSYEKL. The CDR3 DNA sequence: TGCGCCAGCAGCCAAGATTTTGGTGTGACAGTCAATCAGCCCCAGCATTTT. Residues: CASSQDFGVTVNQPQHF.

This clonotype was seen only once. The chain joins TRBV11-2 to TRBJ2-7; no reliable D call. With 5 bases removed from V and 8 bases from J, the gap between germline ends came to 16 bases. The CDR3 spans 13 residues. CDR1 is SGHAT and CDR2 is FQNNGV in the germline V gene. The CDR3 DNA reads TGTGCCAGCAGCAGCCTAGTTGGAGTACAGCAGTACTTC. It is translated as CASSSLVGVQQYF.

Comment on this clonotype: A read error may produce the germline difference seen at one junction end. The CDR3 DNA reads as TGTGCCAGCAGCTTTTGGACTAGCATAGATACGCAGTATTTT. Its translation is CASSFWTSIDTQYF. The rearrangement joins TRBV11-3 to TRBJ2-3, with 8 bases that match TRBD2. CDR3 length: 14 amino acids. Germline V lookup: CDR1 SGHNT, CDR2 YENEEA.

The rearrangement uses TRBV7-8 and TRBJ2-2, with 8 bases aligning to TRBD2. The CDR3 contains 15 residues. V lost 9 bases to trimming and J lost 4 bases; unmatched junction nucleotides: 10. Germline V gene sequence: CDR1 SGHVS, CDR2 FQNEAQ. CDR3 loop: CASSRLARGTGELFF. CDR3 bases: TGTGCCAGTAGTCGACTAGCGAGGGGCACCGGGGAGCTGTTTTTT.

The chain is built from TRBV5-6 and TRBJ2-2; 9 nucleotides line up with TRBD2. The CDR3 totals 16 residues. The V gene end was trimmed by 1 base and the J gene end by 6 bases; junction bases not matched to a gene: 7. Per germline, CDR1 SGHDT and CDR2 YYEEEE. The CDR3 loop is CASSLPGLASSGELFF. The CDR3 region has the DNA TGTGCCAGCAGCTTGCCGGGACTAGCATCGTCCGGGGAGCTGTTTTTT.

For this clonotype: A much bigger clone sits one base away, suggesting this may be a read error. Here the CDR3 omits its conserved ending phenylalanine or tryptophan, so a read error is the likely source. V is TRBV6-5 and J is TRBJ2-7, with D perhaps TRBD2 (5 bases). This CDR3 has 13 amino acids. From germline, CDR1 is MNHEY and CDR2 SVGAGI. The V end was cut by 6 bases, the J end by 1 base, with 10 bases between. CDR3 in amino acids: CASRLSASYEQYL. In nucleotides, the CDR3 is TGTGCCAGCAGACTTAGCGCTTCCTACGAGCAGTACCTC.